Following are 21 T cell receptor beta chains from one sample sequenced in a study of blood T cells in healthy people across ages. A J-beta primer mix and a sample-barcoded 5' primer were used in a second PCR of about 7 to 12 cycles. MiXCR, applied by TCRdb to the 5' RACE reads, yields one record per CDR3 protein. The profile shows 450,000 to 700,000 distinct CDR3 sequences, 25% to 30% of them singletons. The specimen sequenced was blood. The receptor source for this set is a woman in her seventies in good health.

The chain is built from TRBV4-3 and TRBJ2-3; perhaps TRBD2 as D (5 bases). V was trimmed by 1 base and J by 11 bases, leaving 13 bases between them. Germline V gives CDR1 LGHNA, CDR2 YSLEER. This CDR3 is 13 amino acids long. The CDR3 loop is CASSQVYGEKQYF. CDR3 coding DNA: TGCGCCAGCAGCCAAGTGTACGGGGAGAAGCAGTATTTT.

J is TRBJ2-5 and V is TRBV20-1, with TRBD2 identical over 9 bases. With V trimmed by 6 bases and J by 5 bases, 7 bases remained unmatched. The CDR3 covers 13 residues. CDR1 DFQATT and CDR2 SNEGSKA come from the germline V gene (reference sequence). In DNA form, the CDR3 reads TGCAGTGCCCTAGCGGGGAGGGATGAGACCCAGTACTTC. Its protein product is CSALAGRDETQYF.

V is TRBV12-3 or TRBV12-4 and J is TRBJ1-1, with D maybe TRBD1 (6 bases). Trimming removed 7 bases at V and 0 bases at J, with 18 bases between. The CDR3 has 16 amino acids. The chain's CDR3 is CASTQMGGSVNTEAFF. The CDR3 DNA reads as TGTGCCAGCACCCAAATGGGGGGCTCTGTGAACACTGAAGCTTTCTTT.

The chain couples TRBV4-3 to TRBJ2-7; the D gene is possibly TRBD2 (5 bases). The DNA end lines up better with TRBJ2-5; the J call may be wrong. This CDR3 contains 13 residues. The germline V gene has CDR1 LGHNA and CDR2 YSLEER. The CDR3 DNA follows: TGCGCCAGCAGCCCGGACTGGCAAGAGACCCAGTACTTC. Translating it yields CASSPDWQETQYF.

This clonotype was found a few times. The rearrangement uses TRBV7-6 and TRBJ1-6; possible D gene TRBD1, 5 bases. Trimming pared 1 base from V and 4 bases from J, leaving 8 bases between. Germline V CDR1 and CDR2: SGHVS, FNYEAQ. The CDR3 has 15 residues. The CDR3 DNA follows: TGTGCCAGCAGCTTAGAAACAGGATATAATTCACCCCTCCACTTT. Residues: CASSLETGYNSPLHF.

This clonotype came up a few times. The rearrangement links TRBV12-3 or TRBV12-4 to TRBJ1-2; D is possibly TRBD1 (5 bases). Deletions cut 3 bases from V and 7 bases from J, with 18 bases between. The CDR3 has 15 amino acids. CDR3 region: CASSLSIGTTSGYTF. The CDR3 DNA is TGTGCCAGCAGTTTGAGTATTGGGACCACGAGTGGCTACACCTTC.

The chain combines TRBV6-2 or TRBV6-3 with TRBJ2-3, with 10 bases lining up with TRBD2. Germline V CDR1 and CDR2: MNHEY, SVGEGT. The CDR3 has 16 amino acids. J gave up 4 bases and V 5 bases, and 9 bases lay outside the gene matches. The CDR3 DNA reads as TGTGCCAGCAGTCAGGGGACTAGCGAGAACGCAGATACGCAGTATTTT. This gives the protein CASSQGTSENADTQYF.

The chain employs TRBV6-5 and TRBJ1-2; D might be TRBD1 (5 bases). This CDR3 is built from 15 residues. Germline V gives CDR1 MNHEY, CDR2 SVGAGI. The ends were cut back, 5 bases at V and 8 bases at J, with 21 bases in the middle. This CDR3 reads CASSPRQQGVKGYTF. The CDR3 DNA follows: TGTGCCAGCAGTCCACGACAGCAGGGAGTGAAAGGCTACACCTTC.

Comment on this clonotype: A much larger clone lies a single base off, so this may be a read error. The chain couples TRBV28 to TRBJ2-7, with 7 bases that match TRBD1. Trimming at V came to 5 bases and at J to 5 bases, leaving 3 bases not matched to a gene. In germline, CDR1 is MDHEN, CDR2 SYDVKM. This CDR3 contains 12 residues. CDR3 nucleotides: TGTGCCAGCAGTACACAGGGGAACGAGCAGTACTTC. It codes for CASSTQGNEQYF.

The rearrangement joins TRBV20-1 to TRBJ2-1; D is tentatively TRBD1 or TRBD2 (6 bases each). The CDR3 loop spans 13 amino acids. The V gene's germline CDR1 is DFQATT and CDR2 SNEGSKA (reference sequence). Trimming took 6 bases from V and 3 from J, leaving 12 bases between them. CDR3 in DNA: TGCAGTGCCGGGGGCTCAGACTACAATGAGCAGTTCTTC. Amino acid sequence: CSAGGSDYNEQFF.

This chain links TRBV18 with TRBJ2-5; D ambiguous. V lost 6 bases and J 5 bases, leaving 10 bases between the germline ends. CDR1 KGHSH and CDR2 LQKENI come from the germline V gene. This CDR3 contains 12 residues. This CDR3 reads CASSHYRETQYF. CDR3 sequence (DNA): TGTGCCAGCTCCCACTATAGGGAGACCCAGTACTTC. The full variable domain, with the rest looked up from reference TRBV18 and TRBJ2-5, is NAGVMQNPRHLVRRRGQEARLRCSPMKGHSHVYWYRQLPEEGLKFMVYLQKENIIDESGMPKERFSAEFPKEGPSILRIQQVVRGDSAAYFCASSHYRETQYFGPGTRLLVL.

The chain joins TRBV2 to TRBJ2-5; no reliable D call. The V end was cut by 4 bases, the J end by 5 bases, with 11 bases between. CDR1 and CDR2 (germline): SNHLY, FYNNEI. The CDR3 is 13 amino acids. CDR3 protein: CASSANREETQYF. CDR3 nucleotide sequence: TGTGCCAGCAGTGCGAATAGAGAGGAGACCCAGTACTTC.

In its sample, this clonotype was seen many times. For the CDR3, the DNA is TGCAGTGCTAGAGGGGATAGGGAGAGTGGCTACACCTTC. Protein sequence: CSARGDRESGYTF. This chain connects TRBV20-1 to TRBJ1-2; no firm D call. The germline V gene has CDR1 DFQATT and CDR2 SNEGSKA (reference sequence). The length of the CDR3 is 13 residues. Trimming left V 1 base short and J 7 bases short, with 13 bases between.

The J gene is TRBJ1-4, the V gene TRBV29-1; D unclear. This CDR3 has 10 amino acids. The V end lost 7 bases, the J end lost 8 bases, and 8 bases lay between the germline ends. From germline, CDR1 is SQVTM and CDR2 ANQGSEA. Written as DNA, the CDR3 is TGCAGCGCTTACAACGAAAAACTGTTTTTT. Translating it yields CSAYNEKLFF.

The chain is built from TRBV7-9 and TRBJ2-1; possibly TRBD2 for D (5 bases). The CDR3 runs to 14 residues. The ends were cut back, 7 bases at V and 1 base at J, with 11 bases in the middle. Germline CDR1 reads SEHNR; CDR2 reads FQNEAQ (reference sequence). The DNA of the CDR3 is TGTGCCAGCAAGGAAGCGGTTTCCTACAATGAGCAGTTCTTC. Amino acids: CASKEAVSYNEQFF.

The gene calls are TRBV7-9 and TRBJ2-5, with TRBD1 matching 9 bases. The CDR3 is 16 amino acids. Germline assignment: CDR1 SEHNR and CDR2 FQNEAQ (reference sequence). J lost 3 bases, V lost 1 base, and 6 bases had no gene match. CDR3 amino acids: CASSLGKGTGKETQYF. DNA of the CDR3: TGTGCCAGCAGCTTAGGGAAGGGGACAGGGAAAGAGACCCAGTACTTC.

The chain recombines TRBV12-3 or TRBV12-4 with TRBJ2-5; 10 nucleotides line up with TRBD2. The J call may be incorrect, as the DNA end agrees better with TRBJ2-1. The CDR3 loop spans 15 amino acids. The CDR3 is CASSRGLAGGSEQFF. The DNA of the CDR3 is TGTGCCAGCAGCCGAGGGTTAGCGGGAGGTAGTGAGCAGTTCTTC.

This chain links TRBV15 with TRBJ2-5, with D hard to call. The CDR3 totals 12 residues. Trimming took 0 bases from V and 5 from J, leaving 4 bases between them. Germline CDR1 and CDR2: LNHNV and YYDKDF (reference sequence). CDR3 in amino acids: CATSRESETQYF. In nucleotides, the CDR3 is TGTGCCACCAGCAGAGAGTCGGAGACCCAGTACTTC.

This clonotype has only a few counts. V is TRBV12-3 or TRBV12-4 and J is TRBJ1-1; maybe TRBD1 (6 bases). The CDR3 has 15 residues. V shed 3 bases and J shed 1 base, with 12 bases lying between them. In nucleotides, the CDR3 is TGTGCCAGCAGTTTGATGGGGGCGAAGAACACTGAAGCTTTCTTT. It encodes CASSLMGAKNTEAFF.

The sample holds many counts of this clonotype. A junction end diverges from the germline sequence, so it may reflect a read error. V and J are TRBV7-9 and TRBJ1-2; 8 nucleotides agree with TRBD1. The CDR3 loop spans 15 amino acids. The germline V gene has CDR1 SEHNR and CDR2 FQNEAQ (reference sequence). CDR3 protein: CASSLGQGANYGYTF. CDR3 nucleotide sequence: TGTGCCAGCAGTTTAGGACAGGGTGCAAACTATGGCTACACCTTC. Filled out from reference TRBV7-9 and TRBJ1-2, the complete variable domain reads DTGVSQNPRHKITKRGQNVTFRCDPISEHNRLYWYRQTLGQGPEFLTYFQNEAQLEKSRLLSDRFSAERPKGSFSTLEIQRTEQGDSAMYLCASSLGQGANYGYTFGSGTRLTVV.

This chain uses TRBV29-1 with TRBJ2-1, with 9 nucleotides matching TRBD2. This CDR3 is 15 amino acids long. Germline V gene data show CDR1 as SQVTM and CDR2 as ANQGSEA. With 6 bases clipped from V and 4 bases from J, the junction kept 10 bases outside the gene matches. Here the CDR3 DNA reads TGCAGCGTGACTGGGGGGCGGGGGGGATACAATGAGCAGTTCTTC. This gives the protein CSVTGGRGGYNEQFF.